This TCR beta chain was found in a study of CD8 T cells in acute hepatitis C reinfection. Time point given: acute HCV infection, within 168 days of estimated infection date. The hepatitis C virus-specific receptor repertoire was characterized directly ex vivo, with no prior expansion in culture. Some clones are missing from TCRdb's copy, which holds only in-frame ones; the method was immunoSEQ multiplex PCR. The data contain 480 or so clones, 40% to 55% of them seen just once; the ten biggest clones take up roughly 20%. The study's findings and limits: All groups preferentially used TRBV04 and TRBV06, which was not due to overrepresentation in the naive pool.

Germline CDR1 is SGDLS and CDR2 is YYNGEE. The CDR3 sequence is 16 residues long. After removal of 6 bases from V and 4 bases from J, the junction contained 11 bases not matched to a gene. Here the sequenced sample was HCV NS3-1073 tetramer-sorted CD8+ T cells from PBMCs, taken during acute infection. The chain uses TRBV9 and TRBJ2-1, with TRBD2 matching 9 bases. The receptor comes from a man in his fifties or sixties with chronic hepatitis C. For the CDR3, the DNA is TGTGCCAGCAACACGCCGGAAGCGGGGGGTTACAATGAGCAGTTCTTC. Amino acids: CASNTPEAGGYNEQFF. The full variable domain, with the rest looked up from reference TRBV9 and TRBJ2-1, is DSGVTQTPKHLITATGQRVTLRCSPRSGDLSVYWYQQSLDQGLQFLIQYYNGEERAKGNILERFSAQQFPDLHSELNLSSLELGDSALYFCASNTPEAGGYNEQFFGPGTRLTVL.